This T cell receptor beta chain comes out of a study of OX40 agonist ivuxolimab in advanced cancers. Whole-study context: The mean age was approximately 56 years, ranging from about 20 to 90, with around four fifths of participants male.

Repertoires were generated with immunoSEQ multiplex PCR, while TCRdb's copy carries only in-frame clones and drops some. The sample has about 55,000 clones; 80% to 90% are singletons. The CDR3 spans 11 residues. V lost 3 bases and J 7 bases, leaving 5 bases between the germline ends. The germline V gene encodes CDR1 SGDLS and CDR2 YYNGEE. Broader study findings: Clonal expansion among partial responders at 0.1-3.0 mg/kg ranked near the lowest. Clonal expansion by week 6 occurred in CD4+ and CD8+ blood T cells (at 0.1 to 3.0 mg/kg).

This clone was observed once. The antigen is not known. This sequence originates from an adult with an advanced solid tumor such as melanoma, head and neck, liver or kidney cancer. The chain links TRBV9 to TRBJ2-1, with TRBD1 as a possible D gene (5 bases). The sample consisted of CD4+ or CD8+ T cells sorted from blood, taken in a trial of the OX40 agonist ivuxolimab. This CDR3 is CASSEGNEQFF. The CDR3 DNA reads as TGTGCCAGCAGCGAGGGGAATGAGCAGTTCTTC.